This T cell receptor beta chain derives from a study of cytomegalovirus exposure and HLA in healthy donors. Study as a whole: Among the 400 or so donors who were genotyped, approximately 76% fell in the genetic ancestry cluster that is associated with self-reported Caucasian donors.

In the case of this clone: Its target is not known.

Study-level results: Trimming of TCR beta V- and J-genes showed a link, identified in a later analysis, to a missense DCLRE1C variant. Accurate HLA-A and HLA-B prediction from TCR beta sequences was reported for most subjects. TCR association rates varied by HLA locus in a later analysis, with DRB1 highest and HLA-C lowest.

The CDR3 runs 14 residues. The V segment lost 1 base and the J segment 8 bases; nucleotides outside the gene matches: 3. Germline CDR1 reads KGHSH; CDR2 reads LQKENI. PCR used 60 Vbeta primers and 13 Jbeta primers. This table comes from immunoSEQ multiplex PCR, and its TCRdb copy is limited to in-frame clones, with some not included. The table has about 150,000 clones, 70% seen once. The J gene is TRBJ2-1, the V gene TRBV18; 9 positions agree with TRBD2. This TCR derives from a woman aged 60-75 years in good health and CMV-seropositive. The sample consisted of PBMCs. CDR3 sequence: CASSPLAGAYEQFF. The CDR3 DNA sequence: TGTGCCAGCTCACCACTAGCGGGAGCCTATGAGCAGTTCTTC.